Sequencing of this TCR beta chain was carried out in a study of early T cells in non-severe SARS-CoV-2 infection. In the study overall: The authors sequenced bulk RNA from unsorted whole blood, leaving chains unpaired.

CDR3 size: 16 residues. Trimming took off 5 bases at V and 5 bases at J, with 16 bases between the two ends. The germline V gene has CDR1 SGHTA and CDR2 FQGTGA. Individual cDNA molecules received unique molecular identifiers during library preparation. MiXCR, applied by TCRdb to the 5' RACE reads, yields one record per CDR3 protein. The table records roughly 53,000 distinct CDR3 sequences, approximately 12% of them present only once. This clonotype was counted between two and nine times. This specimen consisted of whole blood, obtained at baseline. This sequence joins TRBV7-3 and TRBJ2-6; perhaps TRBD2 as D (6 bases). The receptor was isolated from an adult who was a healthcare worker with PCR-confirmed SARS-CoV-2 infection or an uninfected control (not recorded which). CDR3 protein: CASSPRGEPRANVLTF. The CDR3 nucleotides are TGTGCCAGCAGCCCGCGGGGCGAGCCCAGGGCCAACGTCCTGACTTTC.